Below, one TCR beta chain is given with its context. Researchers ran the assay at a deep level. Some clones are missing from TCRdb's copy, which holds only in-frame ones; the method was immunoSEQ multiplex PCR. The repertoire has 2 million to 2.5 million clones, 90% to 95% of them found once; the top ten carry around 0.13%. The data originate from a study of shared clonotypes between healthy human individuals. Across the study: Sampling drew on donors who were a couple of women and three men aged 18 to 49. Every donor yielded three CD4 naive, three CD4 memory, two CD8 naive and one CD8 memory plate.

Recent acute infections and vaccinations were absent in the healthy HIV-negative adult donors. This CDR3 contains 14 residues. V was pared by 4 bases and J by 3 bases, with 10 bases between. Germline V lookup: CDR1 MNHEY, CDR2 SVGAGI. The V and J genes are TRBV6-5 and TRBJ2-1; no firm D call. This clonotype originated in a man younger than 30 in good health. The sequenced material came from naive CD4+ T cells sorted from blood. Subset here: CD45RA+ positively selected. CDR3 nucleotide sequence: TGTGCCAGCAGTTTGTCCCCCGACTACAATGAGCAGTTCTTC. As protein: CASSLSPDYNEQFF.